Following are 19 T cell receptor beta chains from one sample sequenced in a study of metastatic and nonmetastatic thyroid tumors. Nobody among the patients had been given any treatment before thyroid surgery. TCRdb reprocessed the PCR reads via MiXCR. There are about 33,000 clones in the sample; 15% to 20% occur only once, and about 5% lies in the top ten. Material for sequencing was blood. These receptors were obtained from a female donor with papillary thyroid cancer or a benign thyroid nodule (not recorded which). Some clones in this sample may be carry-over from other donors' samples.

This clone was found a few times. The CDR3, as DNA: TGTGCCAGCAGTGAAATGGCGGCCTATGGCTACACCTTC. Protein product: CASSEMAAYGYTF. The V call is TRBV6-1, the J call TRBJ1-2, with no clear D. The CDR3 is 13 residues long. Germline values: CDR1 MNHNS, CDR2 SASEGT. Trimming removed 2 bases at V and 4 bases at J, with 8 bases between.

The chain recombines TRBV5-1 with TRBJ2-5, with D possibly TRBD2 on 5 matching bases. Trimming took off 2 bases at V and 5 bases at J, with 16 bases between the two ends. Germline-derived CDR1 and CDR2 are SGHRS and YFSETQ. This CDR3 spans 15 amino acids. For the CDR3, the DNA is TGCGCCAGCAGCTTCGATGACAATACGGGGGAGACCCAGTACTTC. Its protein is CASSFDDNTGETQYF.

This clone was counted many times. CDR3 nucleotide sequence: TGTGCCAGCAGCGACAGTTTTGGTCTCGATACGCAGTATTTT. Protein: CASSDSFGLDTQYF. The chain joins TRBV7-3 to TRBJ2-3, with D perhaps TRBD1 (5 bases). The CDR3 covers 14 residues. Trimming removed 5 bases at V and 6 bases at J, with 15 bases between. Germline V CDR1 and CDR2: SGHTA, FQGTGA.

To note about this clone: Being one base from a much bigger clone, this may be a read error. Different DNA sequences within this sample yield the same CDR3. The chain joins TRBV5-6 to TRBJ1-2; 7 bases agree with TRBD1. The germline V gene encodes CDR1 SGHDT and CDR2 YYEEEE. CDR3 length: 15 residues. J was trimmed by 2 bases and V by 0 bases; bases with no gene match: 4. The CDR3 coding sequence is TGTGCCAGCAGCTTGGGAGACAGGGTAAACTATGGCTACACCTTC. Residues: CASSLGDRVNYGYTF.

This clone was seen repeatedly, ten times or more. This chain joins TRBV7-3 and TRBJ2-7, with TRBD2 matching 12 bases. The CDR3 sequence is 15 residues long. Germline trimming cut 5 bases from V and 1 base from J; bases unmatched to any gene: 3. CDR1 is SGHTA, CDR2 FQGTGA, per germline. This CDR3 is CASSHGLAGSYEQYF. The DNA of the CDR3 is TGTGCCAGCAGCCATGGACTAGCGGGGTCCTACGAGCAGTACTTC.

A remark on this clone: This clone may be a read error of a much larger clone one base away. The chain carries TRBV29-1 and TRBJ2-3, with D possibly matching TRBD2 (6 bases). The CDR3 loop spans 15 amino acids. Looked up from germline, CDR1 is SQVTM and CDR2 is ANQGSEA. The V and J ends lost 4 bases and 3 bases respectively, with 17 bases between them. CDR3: CSVVLPIGGTDTQYF. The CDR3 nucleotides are TGCAGCGTTGTCCTCCCTATCGGGGGTACAGATACGCAGTATTTT.

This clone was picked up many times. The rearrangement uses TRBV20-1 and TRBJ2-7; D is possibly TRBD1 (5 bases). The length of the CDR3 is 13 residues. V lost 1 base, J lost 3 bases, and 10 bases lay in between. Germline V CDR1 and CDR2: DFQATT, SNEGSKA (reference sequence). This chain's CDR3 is CSARVDSDYEQYF. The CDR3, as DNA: TGCAGTGCTAGAGTCGACAGCGACTACGAGCAGTACTTC.

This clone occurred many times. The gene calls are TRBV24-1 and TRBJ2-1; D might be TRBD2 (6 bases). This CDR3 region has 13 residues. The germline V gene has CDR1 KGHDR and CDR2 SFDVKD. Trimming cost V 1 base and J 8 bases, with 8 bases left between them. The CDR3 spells CATSDFGGDEQFF. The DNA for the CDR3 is TGTGCCACCAGTGATTTCGGGGGTGATGAGCAGTTCTTC.

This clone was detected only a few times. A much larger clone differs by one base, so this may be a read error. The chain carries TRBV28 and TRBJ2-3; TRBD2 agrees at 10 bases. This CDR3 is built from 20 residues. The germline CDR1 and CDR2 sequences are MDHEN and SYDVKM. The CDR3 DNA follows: TGTGCCAGCAGACCCCGGCAGTCCCCTAAGCGGGGGGGCACCACAGGTACGCAGTATTTT. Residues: CASRPRQSPKRGGTTGTQYF. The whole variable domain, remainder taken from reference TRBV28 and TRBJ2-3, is DVKVTQSSRYLVKRTGEKVFLECVQDMDHENMFWYRQDPGLGLRLIYFSYDVKMKEKGDIPEGYSVSREKKERFSLILESASTNQTSMYLCASRPRQSPKRGGTTGTQYFGPGTRLTVL.

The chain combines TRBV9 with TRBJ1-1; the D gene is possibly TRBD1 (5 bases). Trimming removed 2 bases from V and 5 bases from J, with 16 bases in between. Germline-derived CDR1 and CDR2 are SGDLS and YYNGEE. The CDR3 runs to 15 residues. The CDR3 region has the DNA TGTGCCAGCAGCGTGAGTTATAGGGGATCAACTGAAGCTTTCTTT. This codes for CASSVSYRGSTEAFF.

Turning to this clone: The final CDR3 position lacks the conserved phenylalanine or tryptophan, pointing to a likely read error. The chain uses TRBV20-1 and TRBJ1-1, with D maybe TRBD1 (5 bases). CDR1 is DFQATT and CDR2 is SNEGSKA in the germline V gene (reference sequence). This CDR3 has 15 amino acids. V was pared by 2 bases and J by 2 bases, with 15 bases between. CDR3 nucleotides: TGCAGTGCTAGATATAGGGACGTCGGCAACACTGAAGCTTTCTCT. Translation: CSARYRDVGNTEAFS.

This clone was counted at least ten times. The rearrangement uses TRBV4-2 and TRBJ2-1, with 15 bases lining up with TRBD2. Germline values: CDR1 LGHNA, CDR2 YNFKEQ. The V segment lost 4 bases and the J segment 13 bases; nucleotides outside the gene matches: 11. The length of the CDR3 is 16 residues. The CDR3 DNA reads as TGTGCCAGCAGCCTCTTCGGGACTAGCGGGGGGCCACAACAGTTCTTC. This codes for CASSLFGTSGGPQQFF.

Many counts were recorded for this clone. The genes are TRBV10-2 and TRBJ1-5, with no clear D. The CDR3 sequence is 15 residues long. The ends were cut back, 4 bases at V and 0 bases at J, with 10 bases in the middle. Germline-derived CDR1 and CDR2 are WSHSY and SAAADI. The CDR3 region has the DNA TGCGCCAGCAGTGCGGCGGAGTATAGCAATCAGCCCCAGCATTTT. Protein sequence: CASSAAEYSNQPQHF.

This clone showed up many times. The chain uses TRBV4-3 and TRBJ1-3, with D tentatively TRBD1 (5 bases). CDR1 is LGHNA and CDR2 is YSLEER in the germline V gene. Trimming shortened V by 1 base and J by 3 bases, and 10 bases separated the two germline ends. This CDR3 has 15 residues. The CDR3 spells CASSQVGGGGNTIYF. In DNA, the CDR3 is TGCGCCAGCAGCCAAGTTGGGGGTGGTGGAAACACCATATATTTT.

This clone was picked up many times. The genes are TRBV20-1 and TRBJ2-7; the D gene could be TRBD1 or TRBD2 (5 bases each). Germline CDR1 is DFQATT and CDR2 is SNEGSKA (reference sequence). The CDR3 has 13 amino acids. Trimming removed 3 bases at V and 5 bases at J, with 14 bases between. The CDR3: CSASLGEIHEQYF. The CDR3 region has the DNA TGCAGTGCTAGTTTGGGGGAGATCCACGAGCAGTACTTC.

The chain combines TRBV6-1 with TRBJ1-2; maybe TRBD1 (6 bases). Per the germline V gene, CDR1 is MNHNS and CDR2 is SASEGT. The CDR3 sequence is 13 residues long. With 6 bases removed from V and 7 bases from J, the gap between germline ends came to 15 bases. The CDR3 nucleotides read TGTGCCAGCAGCGAGGGACATGTTGGTGGCTACACCTTC. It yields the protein CASSEGHVGGYTF.

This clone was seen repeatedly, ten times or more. The CDR3 DNA sequence: TGTGCCAGCAGATTGGCAGGCGGCTACACCTTC. Translated, it gives CASRLAGGYTF. The gene calls are TRBV2 and TRBJ1-2; no clear D gene. The CDR3 sequence is 11 residues long. Germline loops: CDR1 SNHLY, CDR2 FYNNEI. V dropped 6 bases and J dropped 8 bases, with 10 bases sitting between them.

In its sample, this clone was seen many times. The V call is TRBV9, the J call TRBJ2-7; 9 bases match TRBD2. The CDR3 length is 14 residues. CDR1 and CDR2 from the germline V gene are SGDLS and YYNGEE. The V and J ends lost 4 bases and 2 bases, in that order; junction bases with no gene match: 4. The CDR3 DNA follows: TGTGCCAGCAGCACTAGCGGGTCTCCCTACGAGCAGTACTTC. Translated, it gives CASSTSGSPYEQYF.

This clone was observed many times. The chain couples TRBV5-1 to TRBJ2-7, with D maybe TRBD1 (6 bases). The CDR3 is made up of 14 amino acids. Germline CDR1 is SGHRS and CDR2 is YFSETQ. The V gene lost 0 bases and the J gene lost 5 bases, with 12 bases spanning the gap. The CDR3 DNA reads TGCGCCAGCAGCTTGGATCCCAGGGGCGACGAGCAGTACTTC. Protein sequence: CASSLDPRGDEQYF.